This record looks at one T cell receptor (beta chain) sequence and its context. V shed 4 bases, J shed 4 bases, and the junction held 4 bases outside the gene matches. The CDR3 runs 15 residues. The data are from a study of human T cells and chemical hapten exposure. Overall study context: Read at 6 days, the patch tests placed 0.01% DPC on the upper back.

Indicated time point: patch test 1, 2 weeks after DPC sensitization. The treatment: therapeutic diphenylcyclopropenone sensitization with weekly scalp DPC. Those who donated were patients with alopecia, 18 to 70 years of age, and suitable for DPC. Sequencing started from total RNA isolated from unfractionated whole blood. It was the library that attached unique molecular identifiers to individual cDNA molecules. TCRdb called the RACE reads again in MiXCR, with one record for every CDR3 protein. Here the sample spans tens of thousands of distinct CDR3 sequences, 25% to 40% being singletons. Sequencing used whole blood, obtained in connection with sensitization to the hapten diphenylcyclopropenone (DPC). The chain joins TRBV12-3 or TRBV12-4 to TRBJ1-3, with 10 nucleotides matching TRBD1. The receptor's source is a man aged 40-50 years with alopecia areata. Some clones in this sample may be carry-over from other donors' samples. The CDR3 coding sequence is TGTGCCAGCAGTTATAGACAGGGGGCAGGAAACACCATATATTTT. Translated: CASSYRQGAGNTIYF.